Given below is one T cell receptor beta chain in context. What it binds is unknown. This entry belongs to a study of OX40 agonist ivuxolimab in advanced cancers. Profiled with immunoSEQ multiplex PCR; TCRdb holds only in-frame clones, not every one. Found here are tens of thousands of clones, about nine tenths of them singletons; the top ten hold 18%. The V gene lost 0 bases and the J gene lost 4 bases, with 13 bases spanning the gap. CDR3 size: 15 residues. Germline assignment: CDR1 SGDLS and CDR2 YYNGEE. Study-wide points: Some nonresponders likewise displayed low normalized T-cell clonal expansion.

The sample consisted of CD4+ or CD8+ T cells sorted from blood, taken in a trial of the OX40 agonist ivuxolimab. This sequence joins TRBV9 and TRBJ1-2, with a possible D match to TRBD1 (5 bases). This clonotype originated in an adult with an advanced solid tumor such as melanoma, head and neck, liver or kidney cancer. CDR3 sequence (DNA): TGTGCCAGCAGCGTAGAGGGGAAGGGACCCTATGGCTACACCTTC. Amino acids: CASSVEGKGPYGYTF. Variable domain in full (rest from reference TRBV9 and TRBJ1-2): DSGVTQTPKHLITATGQRVTLRCSPRSGDLSVYWYQQSLDQGLQFLIQYYNGEERAKGNILERFSAQQFPDLHSELNLSSLELGDSALYFCASSVEGKGPYGYTFGSGTRLTVV.